These 8 T cell receptor beta chains came from one sample sequenced in a study of cytomegalovirus exposure and HLA in healthy donors. Generated by immunoSEQ multiplex PCR, the TCRdb table keeps only in-frame clones and is missing some. The sample lists 90,000 to 130,000 clones, around 82% occurring once. Specimen: PBMCs. Receptors were obtained from a woman between 18 and 29 years old in good health and CMV-seronegative.

The genes are TRBV2 and TRBJ2-3, with D perhaps TRBD1 (6 bases). This CDR3 has 16 amino acids. CDR1 and CDR2 from the germline V gene are SNHLY and FYNNEI. Trimming shortened V by 7 bases and J by 2 bases, and 19 bases separated the two germline ends. CDR3 sequence: CASTRSRQGNTDTQYF. CDR3 DNA sequence: TGTGCCAGCACACGGAGTAGGCAGGGGAACACAGATACGCAGTATTTT.

This sequence joins TRBV30 and TRBJ1-2; 9 bases match TRBD1. Germline loops: CDR1 GTSNPN, CDR2 SVGIG (reference sequence). Trimming took 3 bases from V and 6 from J; bases not matched to a gene: 11. This CDR3 has 15 residues. Written as DNA, the CDR3 is TGTGCCTGGAGCGCCGGGACAGGGATAATTAATGGCTACACCTTC. Translated, it gives CAWSAGTGIINGYTF.

This clone was counted between two and nine times. The rearrangement joins TRBV27 to TRBJ1-2; a possible D gene is TRBD1 (5 bases). This CDR3 comprises 13 residues. V was cut by 0 bases and J by 5 bases, with 7 bases left in between. CDR1 is MNHEY and CDR2 is SMNVEV in the germline V gene (reference sequence). The DNA for the CDR3 is TGTGCCAGCAGTTTATCAGCAGGGTATGGCTACACCTTC. Translating gives CASSLSAGYGYTF.

The V gene is TRBV7-2, the J gene TRBJ2-1; perhaps TRBD1 as D (6 bases). With 3 bases removed from V and 10 bases from J, the gap between germline ends came to 13 bases. The CDR3 contains 13 residues. CDR1 is SGHTA, CDR2 FQGNSA, per germline. The DNA of the CDR3 is TGTGCCAGCAGCTTGACAGGTCTCAGAGAGCAGTTCTTC. This gives the protein CASSLTGLREQFF.

V usage is TRBV5-6 and J usage is TRBJ2-3, with 12 bases identical to TRBD2. This CDR3 spans 18 amino acids. CDR1 and CDR2 (germline): SGHDT, YYEEEE. Germline trimming cut 4 bases from V and 2 bases from J; bases unmatched to any gene: 11. The CDR3 DNA reads TGTGCCAGCAGCCCGAGGACTAGCGGGATTAGGGCCACAGATACGCAGTATTTT. Encoded protein: CASSPRTSGIRATDTQYF. Drawing the rest from reference TRBV5-6 and TRBJ2-3, the complete variable domain is DAGVTQSPTHLIKTRGQQVTLRCSPKSGHDTVSWYQQALGQGPQFIFQYYEEEERQRGNFPDRFSGHQFPNYSSELNVNALLLGDSALYLCASSPRTSGIRATDTQYFGPGTRLTVL.

The chain combines TRBV27 with TRBJ2-5; TRBD1 agrees at 7 bases. The germline CDR1 and CDR2 sequences are MNHEY and SMNVEV (reference sequence). Losses at the gene ends were 3 bases for V and 0 bases for J; bases not matched to a gene: 4. The CDR3 loop spans 15 amino acids. This CDR3 is CASSFLGTDQETQYF. The DNA of the CDR3 is TGTGCCAGCAGTTTCCTCGGGACAGACCAAGAGACCCAGTACTTC.

In its sample, this clone was seen a few times. The chain joins TRBV7-9 to TRBJ1-6; 7 nucleotides agree with TRBD1. CDR1 and CDR2 from the germline V gene are SEHNR and FQNEAQ (reference sequence). This CDR3 has 13 residues. The ends lost 4 bases at V and 8 bases at J; junction bases unmatched: 2. This CDR3 reads CASSYRGDSPLHF. The CDR3 nucleotides read TGTGCCAGCAGCTACAGGGGTGATTCACCCCTCCACTTT.

The chain is built from TRBV5-6 and TRBJ2-5, with 7 bases fitting TRBD1. Looked up from germline, CDR1 is SGHDT and CDR2 is YYEEEE. V was pared by 3 bases and J by 2 bases, with 10 bases of the junction left unmatched. The CDR3 is made up of 16 amino acids. CDR3 bases: TGTGCCAGCAGCTCCGAACTTGACAGGGTTCAAGAGACCCAGTACTTC. Its protein is CASSSELDRVQETQYF. Complete variable domain (other parts from reference TRBV5-6 and TRBJ2-5): DAGVTQSPTHLIKTRGQQVTLRCSPKSGHDTVSWYQQALGQGPQFIFQYYEEEERQRGNFPDRFSGHQFPNYSSELNVNALLLGDSALYLCASSSELDRVQETQYFGPGTRLLVL.